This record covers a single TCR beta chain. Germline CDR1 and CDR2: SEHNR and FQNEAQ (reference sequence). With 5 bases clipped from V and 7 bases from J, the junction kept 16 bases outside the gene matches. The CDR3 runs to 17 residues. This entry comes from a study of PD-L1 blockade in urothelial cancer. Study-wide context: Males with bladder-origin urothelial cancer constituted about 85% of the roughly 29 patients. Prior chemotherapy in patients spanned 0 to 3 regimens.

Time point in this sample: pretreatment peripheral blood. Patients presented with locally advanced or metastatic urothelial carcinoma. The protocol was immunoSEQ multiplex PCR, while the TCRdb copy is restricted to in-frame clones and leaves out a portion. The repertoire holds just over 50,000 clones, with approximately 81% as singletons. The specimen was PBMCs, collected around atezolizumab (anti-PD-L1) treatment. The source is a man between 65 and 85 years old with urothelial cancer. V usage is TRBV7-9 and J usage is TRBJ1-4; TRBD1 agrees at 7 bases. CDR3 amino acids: CASSRNTPQGVGEKLFF. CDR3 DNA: TGTGCCAGCAGCCGGAATACACCCCAGGGGGTTGGTGAAAAACTGTTTTTT.